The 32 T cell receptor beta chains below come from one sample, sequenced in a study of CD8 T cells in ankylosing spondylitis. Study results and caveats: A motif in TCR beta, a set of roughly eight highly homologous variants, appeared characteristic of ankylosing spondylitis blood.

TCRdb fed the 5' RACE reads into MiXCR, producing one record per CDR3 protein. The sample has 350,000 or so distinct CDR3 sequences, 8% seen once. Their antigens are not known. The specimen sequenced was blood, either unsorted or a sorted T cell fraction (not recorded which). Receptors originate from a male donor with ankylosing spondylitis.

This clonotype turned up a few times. In DNA form, the CDR3 reads TGCAGTGCTAGCTCCTCCTCAGGGGCTGGAAACACCATATATTTT. This translates into CSASSSSGAGNTIYF. V gene TRBV20-1 combines with J gene TRBJ1-3; D is possibly TRBD1 (6 bases). The CDR3 is 15 amino acids. The V gene lost 3 bases and the J gene lost 2 bases, with 14 bases spanning the gap. Germline CDR1 and CDR2: DFQATT and SNEGSKA (reference sequence).

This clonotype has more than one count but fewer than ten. The CDR3 sequence: CASSSQGQGRLAGVYEQYF. The CDR3 coding sequence is TGCGCCAGCAGCTCCCAGGGACAGGGTCGACTAGCGGGAGTGTACGAGCAGTACTTC. The rearrangement joins TRBV5-1 to TRBJ2-7; 12 bases map to TRBD2. Per germline, CDR1 SGHRS and CDR2 YFSETQ. V was pared by 3 bases and J by 4 bases, with 17 bases of the junction left unmatched. The CDR3 has 19 residues.

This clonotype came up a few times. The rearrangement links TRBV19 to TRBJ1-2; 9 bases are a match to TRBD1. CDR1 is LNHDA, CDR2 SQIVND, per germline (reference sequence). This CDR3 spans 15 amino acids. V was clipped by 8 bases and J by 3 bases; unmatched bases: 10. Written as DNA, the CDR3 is TGTGCCAGTGAACCGGGACAGGGACAAGACTATGGCTACACCTTC. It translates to CASEPGQGQDYGYTF. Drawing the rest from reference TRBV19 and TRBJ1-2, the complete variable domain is DGGITQSPKYLFRKEGQNVTLSCEQNLNHDAMYWYRQDPGQGLRLIYYSQIVNDFQKGDIAEGYSVSREKKESFPLTVTSAQKNPTAFYLCASEPGQGQDYGYTFGSGTRLTVV.

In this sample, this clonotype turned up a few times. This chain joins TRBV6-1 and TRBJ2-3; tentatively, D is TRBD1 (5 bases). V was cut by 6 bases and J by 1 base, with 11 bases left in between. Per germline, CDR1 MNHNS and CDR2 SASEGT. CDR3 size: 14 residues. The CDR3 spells CASRPPGRTDTQYF. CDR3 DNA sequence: TGTGCCAGCAGGCCCCCAGGGCGCACAGATACGCAGTATTTT.

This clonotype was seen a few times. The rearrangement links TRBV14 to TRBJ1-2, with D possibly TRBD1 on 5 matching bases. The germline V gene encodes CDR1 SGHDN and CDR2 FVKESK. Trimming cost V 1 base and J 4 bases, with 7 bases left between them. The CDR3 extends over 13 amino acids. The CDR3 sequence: CASSQVRGYGYTF. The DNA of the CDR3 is TGTGCCAGCAGCCAAGTGAGGGGCTATGGCTACACCTTC.

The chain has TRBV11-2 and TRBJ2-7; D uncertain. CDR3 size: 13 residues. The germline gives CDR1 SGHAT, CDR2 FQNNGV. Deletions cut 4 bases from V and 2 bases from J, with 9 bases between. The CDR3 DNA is TGTGCCAGCAGCTCCTACTGGGCCTACGAGCAGTACTTC. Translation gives CASSSYWAYEQYF. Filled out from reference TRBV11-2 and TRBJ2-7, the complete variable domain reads EAGVAQSPRYKIIEKRQSVAFWCNPISGHATLYWYQQILGQGPKLLIQFQNNGVVDDSQLPKDRFSAERLKGVDSTLKIQPAKLEDSAVYLCASSSYWAYEQYFGPGTRLTVT.

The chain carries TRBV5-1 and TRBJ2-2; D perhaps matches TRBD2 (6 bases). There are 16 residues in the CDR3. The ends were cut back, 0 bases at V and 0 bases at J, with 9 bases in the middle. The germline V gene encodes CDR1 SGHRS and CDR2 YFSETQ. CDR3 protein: CASSLEGGTNTGELFF. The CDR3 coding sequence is TGCGCCAGCAGCTTGGAAGGCGGGACGAACACCGGGGAGCTGTTTTTT.

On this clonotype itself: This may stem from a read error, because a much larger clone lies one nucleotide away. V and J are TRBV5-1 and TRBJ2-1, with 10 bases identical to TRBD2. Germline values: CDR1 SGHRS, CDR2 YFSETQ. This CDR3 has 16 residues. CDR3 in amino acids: CASSLEAGGPLNGQFF. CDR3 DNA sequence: TGCGCCAGCAGCTTAGAAGCGGGAGGGCCACTAAATGGGCAGTTCTTC.

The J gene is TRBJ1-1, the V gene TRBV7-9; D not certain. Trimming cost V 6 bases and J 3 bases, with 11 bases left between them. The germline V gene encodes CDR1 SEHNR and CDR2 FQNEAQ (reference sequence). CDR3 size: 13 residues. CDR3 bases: TGTGCCAGCAGTCCATCGCAGGACACTGAAGCTTTCTTT. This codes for CASSPSQDTEAFF.

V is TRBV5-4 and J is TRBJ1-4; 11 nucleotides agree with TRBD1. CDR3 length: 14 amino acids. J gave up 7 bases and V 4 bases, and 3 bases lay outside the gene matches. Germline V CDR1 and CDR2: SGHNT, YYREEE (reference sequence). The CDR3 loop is CASSRTGGFEKLFF. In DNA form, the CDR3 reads TGTGCCAGCAGCCGGACAGGGGGCTTTGAAAAACTGTTTTTT.

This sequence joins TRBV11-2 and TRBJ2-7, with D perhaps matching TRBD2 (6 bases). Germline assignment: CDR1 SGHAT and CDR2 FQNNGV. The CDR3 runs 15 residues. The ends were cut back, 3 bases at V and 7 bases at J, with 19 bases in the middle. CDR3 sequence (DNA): TGTGCCAGCAGCTTGCGCGGGACCCCTTTTGGGGAGCAGTACTTC. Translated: CASSLRGTPFGEQYF.

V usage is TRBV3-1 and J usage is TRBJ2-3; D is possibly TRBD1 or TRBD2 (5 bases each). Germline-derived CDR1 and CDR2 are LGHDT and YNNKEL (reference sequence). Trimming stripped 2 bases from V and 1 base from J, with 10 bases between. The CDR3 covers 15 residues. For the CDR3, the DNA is TGTGCCAGCAGCCAATACGGGACGGGCACAGATACGCAGTATTTT. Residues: CASSQYGTGTDTQYF.

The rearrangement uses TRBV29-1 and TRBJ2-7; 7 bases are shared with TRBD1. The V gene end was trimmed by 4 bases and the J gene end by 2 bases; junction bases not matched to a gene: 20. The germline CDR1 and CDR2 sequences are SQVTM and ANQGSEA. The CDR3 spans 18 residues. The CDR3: CSVGDDRARLPRTYEQYF. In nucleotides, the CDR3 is TGCAGCGTTGGTGACGACAGGGCACGCCTCCCCAGAACCTACGAGCAGTACTTC.

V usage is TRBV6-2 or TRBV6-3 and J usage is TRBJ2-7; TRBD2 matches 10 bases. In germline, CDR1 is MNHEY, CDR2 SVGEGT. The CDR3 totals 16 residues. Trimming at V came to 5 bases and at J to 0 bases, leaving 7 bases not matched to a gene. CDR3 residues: CASSKKLAGTSYEQYF. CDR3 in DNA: TGTGCCAGCAGTAAAAAACTAGCGGGAACCTCCTACGAGCAGTACTTC.

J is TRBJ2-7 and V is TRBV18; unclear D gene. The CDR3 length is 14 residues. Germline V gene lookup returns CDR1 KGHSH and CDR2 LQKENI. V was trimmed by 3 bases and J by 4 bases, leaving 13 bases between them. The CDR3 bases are TGTGCCAGCTCACCCTCACAACAACTTTACGAGCAGTACTTC. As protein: CASSPSQQLYEQYF.

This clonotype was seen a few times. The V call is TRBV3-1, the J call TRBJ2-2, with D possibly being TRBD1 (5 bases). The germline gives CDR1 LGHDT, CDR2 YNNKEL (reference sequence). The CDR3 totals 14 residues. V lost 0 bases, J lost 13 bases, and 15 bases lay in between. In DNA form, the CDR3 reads TGTGCCAGCAGCCAAGATCCGGGCAGGGTCCTGCTGTTTTTT. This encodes CASSQDPGRVLLFF.

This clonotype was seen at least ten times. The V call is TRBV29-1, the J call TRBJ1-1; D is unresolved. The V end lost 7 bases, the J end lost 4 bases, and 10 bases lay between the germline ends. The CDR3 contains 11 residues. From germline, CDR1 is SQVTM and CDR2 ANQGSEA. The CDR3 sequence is CSAGRGTEAFF. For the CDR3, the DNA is TGCAGCGCAGGACGGGGCACTGAAGCTTTCTTT. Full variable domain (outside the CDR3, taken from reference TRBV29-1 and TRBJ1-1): SAVISQKPSRDICQRGTSLTIQCQVDSQVTMMFWYRQQPGQSLTLIATANQGSEATYESGFVIDKFPISRPNLTFSTLTVSNMSPEDSSIYLCSAGRGTEAFFGQGTRLTVV.

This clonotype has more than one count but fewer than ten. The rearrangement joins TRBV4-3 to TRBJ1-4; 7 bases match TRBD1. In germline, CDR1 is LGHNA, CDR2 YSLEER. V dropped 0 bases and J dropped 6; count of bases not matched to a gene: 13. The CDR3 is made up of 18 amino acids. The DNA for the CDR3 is TGCGCCAGCAGCCAAGATTCAATGAATCAGGGGGGGTATGAAAAACTGTTTTTT. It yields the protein CASSQDSMNQGGYEKLFF.

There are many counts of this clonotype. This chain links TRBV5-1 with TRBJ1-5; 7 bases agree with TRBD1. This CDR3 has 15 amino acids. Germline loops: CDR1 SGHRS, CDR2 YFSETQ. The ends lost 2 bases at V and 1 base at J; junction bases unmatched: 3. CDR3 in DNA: TGCGCCAGCAGCTTAGGGACAGCAAGCAATCAGCCCCAGCATTTT. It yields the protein CASSLGTASNQPQHF.

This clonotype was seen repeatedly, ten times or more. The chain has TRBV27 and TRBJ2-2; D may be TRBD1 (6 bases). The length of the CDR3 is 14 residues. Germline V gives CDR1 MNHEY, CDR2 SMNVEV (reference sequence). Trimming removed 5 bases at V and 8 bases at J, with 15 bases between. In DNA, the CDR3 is TGTGCCAGCAGTCCGCTCCAGGGGCTTGGGGAGCTGTTTTTT. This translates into CASSPLQGLGELFF.

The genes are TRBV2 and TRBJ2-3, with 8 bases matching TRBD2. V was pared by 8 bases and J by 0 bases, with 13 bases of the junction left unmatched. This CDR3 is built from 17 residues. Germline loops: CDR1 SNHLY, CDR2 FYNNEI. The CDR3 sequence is CASAGTRGNPSTDTQYF. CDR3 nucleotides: TGTGCCAGCGCCGGGACTAGGGGAAATCCTAGCACAGATACGCAGTATTTT.

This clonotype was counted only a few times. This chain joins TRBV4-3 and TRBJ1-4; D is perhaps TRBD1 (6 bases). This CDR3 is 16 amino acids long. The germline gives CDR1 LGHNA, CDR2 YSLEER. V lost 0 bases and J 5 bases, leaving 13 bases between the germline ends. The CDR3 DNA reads TGCGCCAGCAGCCAAGAGGGGGCCAGTCAGAATGAAAAACTGTTTTTT. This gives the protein CASSQEGASQNEKLFF.

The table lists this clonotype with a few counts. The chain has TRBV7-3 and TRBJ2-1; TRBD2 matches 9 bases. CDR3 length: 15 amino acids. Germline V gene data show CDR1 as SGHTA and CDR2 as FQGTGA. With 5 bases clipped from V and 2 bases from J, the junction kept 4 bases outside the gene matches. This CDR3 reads CASSPIAGAYNEQFF. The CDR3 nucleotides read TGTGCCAGCAGCCCGATAGCGGGGGCCTACAATGAGCAGTTCTTC.

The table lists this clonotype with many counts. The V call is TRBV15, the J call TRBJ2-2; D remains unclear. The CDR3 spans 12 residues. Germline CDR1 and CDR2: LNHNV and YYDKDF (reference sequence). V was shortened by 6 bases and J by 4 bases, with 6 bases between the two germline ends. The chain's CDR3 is CATSPGTGELFF. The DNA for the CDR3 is TGTGCCACCAGTCCCGGCACCGGGGAGCTGTTTTTT.

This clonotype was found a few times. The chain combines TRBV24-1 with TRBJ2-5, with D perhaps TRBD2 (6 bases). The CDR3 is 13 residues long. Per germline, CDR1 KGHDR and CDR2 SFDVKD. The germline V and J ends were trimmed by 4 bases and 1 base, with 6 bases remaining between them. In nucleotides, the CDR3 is TGTGCCACCAGTGACGGGAGCCAAGAGACCCAGTACTTC. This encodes CATSDGSQETQYF.

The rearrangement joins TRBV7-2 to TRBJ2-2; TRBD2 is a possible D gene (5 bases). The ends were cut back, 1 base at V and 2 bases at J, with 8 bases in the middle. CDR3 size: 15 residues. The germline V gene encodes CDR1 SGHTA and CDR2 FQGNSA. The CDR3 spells CASSLGRGNTGELFF. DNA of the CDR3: TGTGCCAGCAGCTTAGGCCGGGGTAACACCGGGGAGCTGTTTTTT. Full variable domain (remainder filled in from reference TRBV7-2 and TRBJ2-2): GAGVSQSPSNKVTEKGKDVELRCDPISGHTALYWYRQSLGQGLEFLIYFQGNSAPDKSGLPSDRFSAERTGGSVSTLTIQRTQQEDSAVYLCASSLGRGNTGELFFGEGSRLTVL.

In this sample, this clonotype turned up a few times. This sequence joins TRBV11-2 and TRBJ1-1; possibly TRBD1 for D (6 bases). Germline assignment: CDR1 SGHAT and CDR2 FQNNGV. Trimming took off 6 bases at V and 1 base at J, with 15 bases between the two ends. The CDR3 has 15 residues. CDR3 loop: CASRIRGRENTEAFF. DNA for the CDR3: TGTGCCAGCAGGATCCGGGGGCGGGAGAACACTGAAGCTTTCTTT.

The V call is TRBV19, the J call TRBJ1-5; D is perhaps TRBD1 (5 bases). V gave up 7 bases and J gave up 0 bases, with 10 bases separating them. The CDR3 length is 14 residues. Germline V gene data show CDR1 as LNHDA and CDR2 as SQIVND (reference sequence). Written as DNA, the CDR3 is TGTGCCAGTACCCGGGACCATAGCAATCAGCCCCAGCATTTT. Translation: CASTRDHSNQPQHF.

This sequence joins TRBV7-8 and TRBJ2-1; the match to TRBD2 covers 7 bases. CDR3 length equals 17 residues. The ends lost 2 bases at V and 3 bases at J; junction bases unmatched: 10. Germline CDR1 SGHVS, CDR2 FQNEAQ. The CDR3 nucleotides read TGTGCCAGCAGCTTAATTGTCCGTGGGAGGGACTACAATGAGCAGTTCTTC. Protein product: CASSLIVRGRDYNEQFF.

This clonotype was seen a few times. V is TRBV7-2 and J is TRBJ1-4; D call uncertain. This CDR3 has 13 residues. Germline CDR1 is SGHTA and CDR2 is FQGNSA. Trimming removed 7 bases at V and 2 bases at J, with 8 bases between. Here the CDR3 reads CASTYATNEKLFF. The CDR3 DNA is TGTGCCAGCACGTACGCCACTAATGAAAAACTGTTTTTT.

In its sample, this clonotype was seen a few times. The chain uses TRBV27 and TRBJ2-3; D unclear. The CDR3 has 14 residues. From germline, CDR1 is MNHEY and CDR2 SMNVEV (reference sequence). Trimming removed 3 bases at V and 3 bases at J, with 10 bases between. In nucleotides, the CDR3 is TGTGCCAGCAGTTTGCGTCTAGGAACAGATACGCAGTATTTT. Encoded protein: CASSLRLGTDTQYF.

The CDR3 loop reads CASSVDAQGGETQYF. The DNA for the CDR3 is TGTGCCAGCAGCGTCGATGCTCAGGGTGGGGAGACCCAGTACTTC. The chain joins TRBV9 to TRBJ2-5; a weak D match, TRBD1 (5 bases). Germline loops: CDR1 SGDLS, CDR2 YYNGEE. Trimming removed 2 bases at V and 5 bases at J, with 16 bases between. The CDR3 spans 15 residues.